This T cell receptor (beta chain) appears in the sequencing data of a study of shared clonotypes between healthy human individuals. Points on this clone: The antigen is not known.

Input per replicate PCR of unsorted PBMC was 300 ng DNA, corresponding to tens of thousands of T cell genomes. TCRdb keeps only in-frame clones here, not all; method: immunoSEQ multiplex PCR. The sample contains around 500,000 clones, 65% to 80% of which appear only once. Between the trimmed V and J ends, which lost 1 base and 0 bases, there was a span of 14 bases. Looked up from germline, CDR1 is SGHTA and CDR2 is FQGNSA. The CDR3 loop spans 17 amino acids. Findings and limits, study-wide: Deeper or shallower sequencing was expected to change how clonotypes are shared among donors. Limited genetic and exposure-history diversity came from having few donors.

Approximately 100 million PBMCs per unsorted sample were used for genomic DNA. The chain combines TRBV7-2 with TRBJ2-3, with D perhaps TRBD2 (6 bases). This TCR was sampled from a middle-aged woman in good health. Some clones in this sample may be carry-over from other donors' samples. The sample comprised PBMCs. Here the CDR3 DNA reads TGTGCCAGCAGCTTAGGATCTGGCGGGGCTAGCACAGATACGCAGTATTTT. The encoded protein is CASSLGSGGASTDTQYF.